This entry lists 16 T cell receptor beta chains sequenced from one sample in a study of T-cell memory formation after mild COVID-19. TCRdb redid the calling of the 5' RACE reads with MiXCR, one entry per CDR3 protein. The sample carries around 200,000 distinct CDR3 sequences, more than 25% recorded once. The sequencing input was PBMCs or a T cell subset sorted from them (not recorded which). All receptors come from an adult woman who had mild COVID-19 (a few samples of this study predate the infection). Cell type and time point are not known.

This clonotype showed up just a few times. CDR3 loop: CSVGDTMNTEAFF. The CDR3 DNA is TGCAGCGTTGGGGACACTATGAACACTGAAGCTTTCTTT. This sequence joins TRBV29-1 and TRBJ1-1; possibly TRBD1 for D (6 bases). CDR1 is SQVTM and CDR2 is ANQGSEA in the germline V gene. This CDR3 comprises 13 residues. V lost 4 bases and J 0 bases, leaving 9 bases between the germline ends. Full variable domain (rest looked up from reference TRBV29-1 and TRBJ1-1): SAVISQKPSRDICQRGTSLTIQCQVDSQVTMMFWYRQQPGQSLTLIATANQGSEATYESGFVIDKFPISRPNLTFSTLTVSNMSPEDSSIYLCSVGDTMNTEAFFGQGTRLTVV.

V gene TRBV5-4 combines with J gene TRBJ2-2, with 8 positions matching TRBD1. Trimming took 4 bases from V and 1 from J; bases not matched to a gene: 15. The CDR3 sequence is 19 residues long. Germline CDR1 is SGHNT and CDR2 is YYREEE (reference sequence). CDR3 residues: CASSTKFLAGGLNTGELFF. Here the CDR3 DNA reads TGTGCCAGCAGCACGAAGTTCCTAGCAGGGGGCTTGAACACCGGGGAGCTGTTTTTT.

This chain connects TRBV7-6 to TRBJ2-1; D remains unclear. Trimming stripped 6 bases from V and 8 bases from J, with 11 bases between. The CDR3 extends over 12 amino acids. CDR1 is SGHVS, CDR2 FNYEAQ, per germline. CDR3 sequence reads: CASSPWGDEQFF. The CDR3 DNA is TGTGCCAGCAGTCCTTGGGGTGATGAGCAGTTCTTC. Using reference TRBV7-6 and TRBJ2-1 for the parts outside the CDR3, the full variable domain is GAGVSQSPRYKVTKRGQDVALRCDPISGHVSLYWYRQALGQGPEFLTYFNYEAQQDKSGLPNDRFSAERPEGSISTLTIQRTEQRDSAMYRCASSPWGDEQFFGPGTRLTVL.

This chain links TRBV7-9 with TRBJ2-3, with 9 bases fitting TRBD2. The CDR3 totals 16 residues. The junction had 2 bases not matched to a gene; V was cut back by 1 base and J by 0 bases. Germline lookup yields CDR1 SEHNR and CDR2 FQNEAQ (reference sequence). In DNA, the CDR3 is TGTGCCAGCAGCTTAGGACTAGCGGACAGCACAGATACGCAGTATTTT. It specifies CASSLGLADSTDTQYF.

The chain joins TRBV4-2 to TRBJ2-4; D remains unclear. Looked up from germline, CDR1 is LGHNA and CDR2 is YNFKEQ. Trimming shortened V by 1 base and J by 0 bases, and 10 bases separated the two germline ends. The CDR3 loop spans 16 amino acids. The CDR3 nucleotides read TGTGCCAGCAGCCAAGCTTCGGACCTAGCCAAAAACATTCAGTACTTC. Its translation: CASSQASDLAKNIQYF.

The gene calls are TRBV6-2 or TRBV6-3 and TRBJ2-7, with 10 bases fitting TRBD2. The germline CDR1 and CDR2 sequences are MNHEY and SVGEGT. Trimming at V came to 5 bases and at J to 0 bases, leaving 4 bases not matched to a gene. The CDR3 contains 15 residues. CDR3 residues: CASSTGTSVSYEQYF. The CDR3 DNA reads TGTGCCAGCAGTACGGGGACTAGCGTCTCCTACGAGCAGTACTTC.

This clonotype showed up just a few times. This chain links TRBV20-1 with TRBJ1-1; unclear D gene. There are 15 residues in the CDR3. CDR1 is DFQATT, CDR2 SNEGSKA, per germline (reference sequence). The V end lost 3 bases, the J end lost 2 bases, and 16 bases lay between the germline ends. The CDR3 DNA follows: TGCAGTGCTAGGTATGGTTCGGGCGGTAACACTGAAGCTTTCTTT. Translation gives CSARYGSGGNTEAFF.

The chain is built from TRBV27 and TRBJ2-6; a weak D match, TRBD2 (6 bases). Trimming removed 6 bases at V and 2 bases at J, with 17 bases between. CDR1 MNHEY and CDR2 SMNVEV come from the germline V gene (reference sequence). The CDR3 totals 17 residues. CDR3 region: CASRPWGVGPGANVLTF. CDR3 nucleotide sequence: TGTGCCAGCAGACCTTGGGGGGTAGGGCCTGGGGCCAACGTCCTGACTTTC.

This clonotype was seen a few times. V is TRBV5-5 and J is TRBJ1-5; 9 bases are shared with TRBD1. In germline, CDR1 is SGHKS, CDR2 YYEKEE (reference sequence). This CDR3 has 16 amino acids. V trimming: 4 bases; J trimming: 0 bases; junction bases outside the gene matches: 5. The CDR3 protein is CASSRDRANSNQPQHF. CDR3 coding DNA: TGTGCCAGCAGCCGGGACAGGGCTAATAGCAATCAGCCCCAGCATTTT.

The gene calls are TRBV6-2 or TRBV6-3 and TRBJ2-7; 8 nucleotides line up with TRBD1. CDR1 and CDR2 (germline): MNHEY, SVGEGT. The CDR3 extends over 16 amino acids. After removal of 3 bases from V and 2 bases from J, the junction contained 9 bases not matched to a gene. The CDR3 region is CASSYFGRGLTYEQYF. CDR3 nucleotide sequence: TGTGCCAGCAGTTATTTTGGCAGGGGGCTGACCTACGAGCAGTACTTC.

This clonotype occurred a few times. This rearrangement joins TRBV5-1 to TRBJ2-3; TRBD1 matches at 9 bases. This CDR3 is 17 amino acids long. Germline assignment: CDR1 SGHRS and CDR2 YFSETQ. Trimming cost V 4 bases and J 0 bases; bases outside gene matches: 9. The CDR3 DNA follows: TGCGCCAGCAGCCTCCGGGACAGGGCCCCTAGCACAGATACGCAGTATTTT. It encodes CASSLRDRAPSTDTQYF. The full variable domain, rest sourced from reference TRBV5-1 and TRBJ2-3, is KAGVTQTPRYLIKTRGQQVTLSCSPISGHRSVSWYQQTPGQGLQFLFEYFSETQRNKGNFPGRFSGRQFSNSRSEMNVSTLELGDSALYLCASSLRDRAPSTDTQYFGPGTRLTVL.

The sample holds a few counts of this clonotype. The V and J genes are TRBV4-3 and TRBJ2-1, with TRBD2 identical over 7 bases. The germline CDR1 and CDR2 sequences are LGHNA and YSLEER. This CDR3 region has 14 residues. Trimming took 0 bases from V and 9 from J; bases not matched to a gene: 5. CDR3 region: CASSQDLGGTEQFF. DNA for the CDR3: TGCGCCAGCAGCCAAGATCTGGGGGGGACTGAGCAGTTCTTC.

V and J are TRBV6-5 and TRBJ1-2, with 10 bases identical to TRBD1. The length of the CDR3 is 15 residues. The germline gives CDR1 MNHEY, CDR2 SVGAGI. J gave up 4 bases and V 6 bases, and 8 bases lay outside the gene matches. CDR3 sequence (DNA): TGTGCCAGCAGAACCGACAGGGGGCGAAGCTATGGCTACACCTTC. Translated: CASRTDRGRSYGYTF.

This clonotype was observed a few times. CDR3 region: CASSLTGKPTDTQYF. For the CDR3, the DNA is TGTGCCAGCAGCTTGACCGGGAAACCAACAGATACGCAGTATTTT. The genes are TRBV7-3 and TRBJ2-3, with D possibly TRBD2 on 5 matching bases. Germline CDR1 is SGHTA and CDR2 is FQGTGA. The length of the CDR3 is 15 residues. Trimming pared 3 bases from V and 3 bases from J, leaving 13 bases between.

This clonotype has only a few counts. The genes are TRBV7-9 and TRBJ2-7; 7 positions match TRBD1. Germline CDR1 SEHNR, CDR2 FQNEAQ (reference sequence). Losses at the gene ends were 5 bases for V and 0 bases for J; bases not matched to a gene: 7. The CDR3 consists of 15 residues. The CDR3 loop reads CASSPTGWASYEQYF. The CDR3 nucleotides are TGTGCCAGCAGCCCGACAGGGTGGGCCTCCTACGAGCAGTACTTC. The whole variable domain, filled in from reference TRBV7-9 and TRBJ2-7, reads DTGVSQNPRHKITKRGQNVTFRCDPISEHNRLYWYRQTLGQGPEFLTYFQNEAQLEKSRLLSDRFSAERPKGSFSTLEIQRTEQGDSAMYLCASSPTGWASYEQYFGPGTRLTVT.

In this sample, this clonotype turned up a few times. The V call is TRBV7-6, the J call TRBJ2-3; 7 nucleotides agree with TRBD2. The CDR3 sequence is 15 residues long. Trimming cost V 6 bases and J 0 bases; bases outside gene matches: 6. CDR1 is SGHVS and CDR2 is FNYEAQ in the germline V gene. CDR3 in DNA: TGTGCCAGCAGGCAAAACGGGAGGAGCACAGATACGCAGTATTTT. Encoded protein: CASRQNGRSTDTQYF.